The rows below give T cell receptor beta chains drawn from one sample of a study of cytomegalovirus exposure and HLA in healthy donors. Here immunoSEQ multiplex PCR was the method, and the copy in TCRdb shows in-frame clones only, minus some. In the table there are about 110,000 clones, about nine tenths of which are singletons. The sample taken for sequencing was PBMCs. These receptors were taken from a woman aged 18-29 years in good health and CMV-seronegative. Each CDR3 is given with its conserved first and last residue. The D gene is left open where the match is weak. For some rows the clone size is stated as once, few or many, or as a class when expanded; others skip it.

len,j_gene,abundance,v_gene,d_gene,CDR3nt,CDR3aa
14,TRBJ2-7,-,TRBV28,-,TGTGCCAGCAGTTTTGGTAGGGGAACCTACGAGCAGTACTTC,CASSFGRGTYEQYF
15,TRBJ2-7,-,TRBV2,-,TGTGCCAGCAGTGAGGCGGACAAGGCAACCTACGAGCAGTACTTC,CASSEADKATYEQYF
11,TRBJ2-2,-,TRBV29-1,-,TGCAGCGTTGTCTCCACCGGGGAGCTGTTTTTT,CSVVSTGELFF
17,TRBJ2-1,-,TRBV18,TRBD2,TGTGCCAGCTCACCCCTCGGTCTAGCGGGAAGAATTAATGAGCAGTTCTTC,CASSPLGLAGRINEQFF
12,TRBJ2-1,-,TRBV29-1,-,TGCAGCGTTTCGACTAGTATGTATGAGCAGTTCTTC,CSVSTSMYEQFF
13,TRBJ2-7,-,TRBV30,-,TGTGCCTGGACGCGGGGAAGGGGCTACGAGCAGTACTTC,CAWTRGRGYEQYF
17,TRBJ2-5,-,TRBV9,TRBD1,TGTGCCAGCAGCCCCGCCGTACGAGGGGGCGGTGGAGAGACCCAGTACTTC,CASSPAVRGGGGETQYF
13,TRBJ2-1,-,TRBV27,-,TGTGCCAGCAGTGCGGGATCCTACAATGAGCAGTTCTTC,CASSAGSYNEQFF
19,TRBJ2-1,few,TRBV27,TRBD2,TGTGCCAGCAGTTTGTGGACTAGCGGGAGACCGAGCTCCTACAATGAGCAGTTCTTC,CASSLWTSGRPSSYNEQFF
14,TRBJ2-5,-,TRBV11-2,TRBD1,TGTGCCAGCAGCGAGGACAGGGGGCACGAGACCCAGTACTTC,CASSEDRGHETQYF
14,TRBJ2-6,few,TRBV28,-,TGTGCCAGCAGTTTCGGTCCCGGGGCCAACGTCCTGACTTTC,CASSFGPGANVLTF
14,TRBJ2-5,-,TRBV6-1,-,TGTGCCAGCAGTGAATCCCTAGCTCAAGAGACCCAGTACTTC,CASSESLAQETQYF
10,TRBJ2-7,few,TRBV2,-,TGTGCCGGAGGGACCGACGAGCAGTACTTC,CAGGTDEQYF
17,TRBJ2-3,-,TRBV27,-,TGTGCCAGCAGTTTATCTGGCTTGTGGGCCAGCACAGATACGCAGTATTTT,CASSLSGLWASTDTQYF
15,TRBJ1-1,-,TRBV5-4,-,TGTGCCAGCAGCCCGGGATACAGATCGAACACTGAAGCTTTCTTT,CASSPGYRSNTEAFF
15,TRBJ2-3,once,TRBV5-1,TRBD1,TGCGCCAGCAGCTCCCGGACAGGGGAAGGCGATACGCAGTATTTT,CASSSRTGEGDTQYF
13,TRBJ2-7,-,TRBV13,-,TGTGCCAGCAGCTTACAGGGCCCCTACGAGCAGTACTTC,CASSLQGPYEQYF
14,TRBJ2-7,-,TRBV6-5,TRBD1,TGTGCCAGCAGTTACTTAGGACAGGGGCAGGTCGCTCACTTC,CASSYLGQGQVAHF
17,TRBJ2-2,-,TRBV9,TRBD2,TGTGCCAGCAGCGTAGATACTAGCGGAGAACTCACCGGGGAGCTGTTTTTT,CASSVDTSGELTGELFF
16,TRBJ2-3,-,TRBV27,TRBD2,TGTGCCAGCAGTTCAAGGACGCTAGCGGGCACAGATACGCAGTATTTT,CASSSRTLAGTDTQYF
13,TRBJ2-2,-,TRBV30,-,TGTGCCTGGAGTAAACAGGGAACCGGGGAGCTGTTTTTT,CAWSKQGTGELFF
14,TRBJ2-4,-,TRBV29-1,TRBD1,TGCAGCGCTGGGGACAGGGGGATTAGTTACATTCAGTACTTC,CSAGDRGISYIQYF
14,TRBJ1-6,-,TRBV6-6,-,TGTGCCGTGACCCGAGGGGGGGTTAATTCACCCCTCCACTTT,CAVTRGGVNSPLHF
15,TRBJ2-7,-,TRBV30,TRBD1,TGTGCCAGGAGAATTGACAGGGGGCTTTCCTACGAGCAGTACTTC,CARRIDRGLSYEQYF
16,TRBJ2-3,-,TRBV5-1,TRBD1,TGCGCCAGCAGCTTGGGGACAGGGGGCGCAAGGGATACGCAGTATTTT,CASSLGTGGARDTQYF
15,TRBJ2-1,-,TRBV5-1,TRBD2,TGCGCCAGCAGCTTCTTAGCGGGAGGAGACAATGAGCAGTTCTTC,CASSFLAGGDNEQFF
15,TRBJ2-1,-,TRBV19,TRBD1,TGTGCCAGTAGTATCTCCCGGGACAGGGTCAATGAGCAGTTCTTC,CASSISRDRVNEQFF
16,TRBJ2-7,-,TRBV6-4,TRBD1,TGTGCCAGCAGTGACTACCCCCCCTGGACAGGGGAAGAGCAGTACTTC,CASSDYPPWTGEEQYF
15,TRBJ1-5,-,TRBV27,TRBD1,TGTGCCAGCAGTTCGGGACAGGGCTGGAATCAGCCCCAGCATTTT,CASSSGQGWNQPQHF
12,TRBJ2-7,-,TRBV29-1,TRBD2,TGCAGCGGGGGAGGGGATTCCTACGAGCAGTACTTC,CSGGGDSYEQYF
14,TRBJ2-7,once,TRBV28,TRBD1,TGTGCCATCCAGGGGACAGTTAATACCTACGAGCAGTACTTC,CAIQGTVNTYEQYF
17,TRBJ2-7,-,TRBV7-5,-,TGTGCCAGAAGCTATAAGGGACTAGCGGGAAACGACTACGAGCAGTACTTC,CARSYKGLAGNDYEQYF
15,TRBJ2-5,once,TRBV5-1,TRBD2,TGCGCCAGCATGGAGCTAAAACCTAGCGGGGCGACCCAGTACTTC,CASMELKPSGATQYF
13,TRBJ2-7,-,TRBV28,-,TGTGCCAGCAGTTCCTCGGGACTTTACGAGCAGTACTTC,CASSSSGLYEQYF
13,TRBJ2-7,-,TRBV28,TRBD1,TGTGCCAGCTTGGCGGACAGGGCCCTAGGGCAGTACTTC,CASLADRALGQYF
13,TRBJ2-3,-,TRBV15,-,TGTGCCACCAGCAGACTAGATCCAGATACGCAGTATTTT,CATSRLDPDTQYF
15,TRBJ2-1,-,TRBV7-2,-,TGTGCCAGCAGCCTGAGACTGGAATCCTACAATGAGCAGTTCTTC,CASSLRLESYNEQFF
14,TRBJ1-2,-,TRBV28,-,TGTGCCAGCAGTTTCTACGGCGGGGTATATGGCTACACCTTC,CASSFYGGVYGYTF
13,TRBJ2-5,-,TRBV27,-,TGTGCCAGCAGTTTGGCCAGCCAAGAGACCCAGTACTTC,CASSLASQETQYF
13,TRBJ1-5,-,TRBV7-6,TRBD1,TGTGCCAGCAGCTCAGACAGGGGACAGCCCCAGCATTTT,CASSSDRGQPQHF
15,TRBJ1-2,-,TRBV5-1,-,TGCGCCAGCAGCTTGGGGGACTCCCTAAACTATGGCTACACCTTC,CASSLGDSLNYGYTF
16,TRBJ2-7,-,TRBV7-9,TRBD1,TGTGCCAGCAGCTTAATCGGACAGGGATCAACCTACGAGCAGTACTTC,CASSLIGQGSTYEQYF
11,TRBJ2-1,once,TRBV6-6,-,TGTGCCAGCAGTTCGCTAGGTGAGCAGTTCTTC,CASSSLGEQFF
12,TRBJ1-2,-,TRBV28,TRBD1,TGTGCCAGCAGTTTAGGACAGGGCAGCTACACCTTC,CASSLGQGSYTF
13,TRBJ1-1,-,TRBV27,-,TGTGCCAGCAGTTACGGACAGAACGCTGAAGCTTTCTTT,CASSYGQNAEAFF
15,TRBJ2-3,-,TRBV28,-,TGTGCCAGCAGTATCAGGGGACTACACACAGATACGCAGTATTTT,CASSIRGLHTDTQYF
12,TRBJ2-3,-,TRBV6-6,-,TGTGCCAGCAGTTACCAGATAGATACGCAGTATTTT,CASSYQIDTQYF
16,TRBJ1-2,-,TRBV25-1,TRBD1,TGTGCCAGCAGTGGCCCGGGCGTACAGGGGAACTATGGCTACACCTTC,CASSGPGVQGNYGYTF
16,TRBJ1-3,-,TRBV11-2,-,TGTGCCAGCAGCTATCTGACCGGGGACTCTGGAAACACCATATATTTT,CASSYLTGDSGNTIYF
15,TRBJ2-1,-,TRBV5-8,TRBD1,TGTGCCAGCAGCTTGAGGACAGGGGTTGCGAATGAGCAGTTCTTC,CASSLRTGVANEQFF
11,TRBJ2-5,-,TRBV30,-,TGTGCCTGGACAGGGGAGGGGACCCAGTACTTC,CAWTGEGTQYF